This T cell receptor beta chain originates from a study of blood T cell repertoires in COVID-19 (dated by TCRdb to the early 2020s). At the level of the whole study: Samples covering the acute and convalescent phases of COVID-19 were provided by collaborators in the United States, Italy and Spain. The material from the prospective study consisted of cDNA or gDNA derived from T cells, B-cell-depleted T cells, or PBMCs. Subjects who had been exposed to COVID-19, were actively infected with it, or had recovered from it provided the deeply sampled blood TCRbeta repertoires that made up the dataset. A freely available public database, intended as a resource for researchers studying the immune response to SARS-CoV-2, is where the repertoires were released. Samples were obtained from the ongoing ImmuneRACE study (first 160 participants) and from 1,254 subjects provided by 6 global collaborators. The sample metadata nearly always contained a de-identified subject ID, COVID-19 status, age in years and sex. Where available, HLA class I and class II types were taken from metadata supplied by the sample provider and were not determined by assay-based typing.

The collaborating institutions used their own protocols to collect whole blood in K2EDTA tubes. For TCRbeta analysis, collaborator samples were shipped as frozen whole blood, as isolated PBMCs, or as DNA extracted from either sample type. A remark on this clone: There is no known antigen for this receptor. No base-level quality is on record; no much larger clone is a single base apart.

TCRbeta CDR3 regions were amplified from genomic DNA using the immunoSEQ Assay, a bias-controlled multiplex PCR. Turning to the authors' computational methods: The number of nucleated cells in each sample was estimated from the amplification of reference gene primers within the assay. To quantify the absolute abundance of each unique TCRbeta CDR3 rearrangement, sequence reads were collapsed and filtered. For each sample, productive Simpson clonality was calculated as the square root of Simpson's diversity index across productive rearrangements. TCRdb took over this immuneACCESS table, retaining in-frame rearrangements with V and J assigned. Such tables are incomplete; in checked studies, under half of the missing clones stem from an unresolved V gene, and the remainder is unexplained. V and J calls and clone size follow that table, whereas D and trimming were derived from the DNA. The sample table lists tens of thousands of clones, around 85% of them with a count of one. The ten largest account for approximately 32% of the sample.

V is cut by 5 bases and J by 0 bases, and the space between the germline ends is 23 bases. Taken from the germline V gene (reference sequence), the CDR1 and CDR2 loops are SEHNR and FQNEAQ. From the cysteine through the phenylalanine, the CDR3 covers 19 amino acids. Only the CDR3 region is kept as DNA, spanning 57 bases read in frame from base 1. Overall results and qualifications from the work: Clinical and demographic metadata were provided uncurated, with the amount varying by source and participant.

The sequence is built from TRBV7-9 and TRBJ1-3; the D gene cannot be resolved reliably. The sample comprised peripheral blood. This clonotype originated in a man older than 75 with active or convalescent COVID-19. Here is the DNA: TGTGCCAGCAGCCACAAGACCGGGTATGGGTTTTACTCTGGAAACACCATATATTTT. It is translated as CASSHKTGYGFYSGNTIYF.